This TCR beta chain is from a study of vaccination and CD4 T cells after COVID-19. The CDR3 is 15 amino acids. Germline V gene data show CDR1 as SGHRS and CDR2 as YFSETQ. Unmatched junction bases numbered 9, after V lost 0 bases and J lost 11 bases. The treatment was: roughly 11-day PBMC culture with coronavirus spike peptide pools or control peptides (ViraFEST assay). Points on this clonotype: Antigen unknown.

Researchers used the Oncomine TCR Beta short-read assay to sequence DNA from cultured CD4+ T cells. TCRdb re-called the PCR reads with MiXCR, one entry per CDR3 protein. The sample gives around 15,000 distinct CDR3 sequences, 21% of which show up once; approximately 12% is in the top ten. The sequencing used CD4+ T cells from blood, cultured in vitro, collected before SARS-CoV-2 vaccination. This clonotype was obtained from a human donor who received a COVID-19 vaccine. J is TRBJ2-4 and V is TRBV5-1, with TRBD1 identical over 9 bases. CDR3 loop: CASSLETGGSAVQYF. CDR3 nucleotides: TGCGCCAGCAGCTTGGAGACAGGGGGATCGGCCGTTCAGTACTTC.